The 20 T cell receptor beta chains below come from one sample, sequenced in a study of cytomegalovirus exposure and HLA in healthy donors (dated by TCRdb to 2016 to 2017). The library was made by the immunoSEQ multiplex PCR assay. For the multiplex PCR, a mixture combining 60 forward primers for TCR Vbeta segments and 13 reverse primers for TCR Jbeta segments was used. The table was pulled from immuneACCESS by TCRdb, which kept in-frame rearrangements only. Such tables lose some clones; where checked, under half of the loss comes from unresolved V genes, and the rest has no known cause. The sample profile shows roughly 100,000 clones; roughly 79% of them were found once. The ten largest make up approximately 1.3% of the sample. Sequencing was carried out using PBMCs. The receptors were sampled from a middle-aged man in good health and CMV-seronegative.

There are a few counts of this clone. The chain employs TRBV9 and TRBJ2-7; D might be TRBD1 (5 bases). This CDR3 is 14 amino acids long. Germline V gives CDR1 SGDLS, CDR2 YYNGEE. The V end was cut by 2 bases, the J end by 0 bases, with 9 bases between. The CDR3 bases are TGTGCCAGCAGCGTCAGGGTAAGCTCCTACGAGCAGTACTTC. Its translation is CASSVRVSSYEQYF.

In its sample, this clone was seen a few times. The rearrangement uses TRBV4-2 and TRBJ2-5, with TRBD2 matching 7 bases. Germline-derived CDR1 and CDR2 are LGHNA and YNFKEQ. The CDR3 covers 13 residues. Germline trimming cut 3 bases from V and 7 bases from J; bases unmatched to any gene: 5. The CDR3 spells CASSQPGEGTQYF. The CDR3 DNA reads as TGTGCCAGCAGCCAGCCGGGGGAGGGGACCCAGTACTTC.

The rearrangement joins TRBV6-6 to TRBJ1-1; D gene uncertain. V shed 8 bases and J shed 3 bases, with 7 bases lying between them. Per germline, CDR1 MNHNY and CDR2 SVGAGI (reference sequence). The CDR3 runs 11 residues. The chain's CDR3 is CASGGDTEAFF. CDR3 nucleotides: TGTGCCAGCGGCGGGGACACTGAAGCTTTCTTT.

The chain employs TRBV7-7 and TRBJ2-5, with 11 bases fitting TRBD2. CDR1 is SSHAT, CDR2 FNYEAQ, per germline (reference sequence). With 4 bases clipped from V and 4 bases from J, the junction kept 5 bases outside the gene matches. The CDR3 has 15 residues. CDR3 bases: TGTGCCAGCAGCTCCGGACTAGCGGGTGCAGAGACCCAGTACTTC. Translating gives CASSSGLAGAETQYF.

V is TRBV6-4 and J is TRBJ1-1, with 10 bases fitting TRBD1. CDR1 MRHNA and CDR2 SNTAGT come from the germline V gene. The CDR3 runs 13 residues. J gave up 1 base and V 11 bases, and 4 bases lay outside the gene matches. The CDR3 bases are TGTGCCCCCGGACAGGGGGAGAACACTGAAGCTTTCTTT. Protein sequence: CAPGQGENTEAFF.

CDR3 in DNA: TGTGCCAGCTCACCTCCGAGGGGGCCGGCAGGAAACACCATATATTTT. Its protein is CASSPPRGPAGNTIYF. The gene calls are TRBV18 and TRBJ1-3; 7 nucleotides match TRBD1. Germline V gene data show CDR1 as KGHSH and CDR2 as LQKENI. The CDR3 has 16 amino acids. With 3 bases clipped from V and 4 bases from J, the junction kept 9 bases outside the gene matches. Full variable domain (missing parts from reference TRBV18 and TRBJ1-3): NAGVMQNPRHLVRRRGQEARLRCSPMKGHSHVYWYRQLPEEGLKFMVYLQKENIIDESGMPKERFSAEFPKEGPSILRIQQVVRGDSAAYFCASSPPRGPAGNTIYFGEGSWLTVV.

This chain joins TRBV9 and TRBJ2-2; D is possibly TRBD1 (5 bases). Trimming took off 0 bases at V and 5 bases at J, with 5 bases between the two ends. From germline, CDR1 is SGDLS and CDR2 YYNGEE. This CDR3 comprises 13 residues. The CDR3 is CASSVEGTGELFF. In nucleotides, the CDR3 is TGTGCCAGCAGCGTAGAGGGGACCGGGGAGCTGTTTTTT.

DNA for the CDR3: TGCGCCAGCAGTGACCAGGGGTCCCCCCACGAGCAGTACTTC. Encoded protein: CASSDQGSPHEQYF. The chain joins TRBV10-1 to TRBJ2-7, with D perhaps TRBD1 (6 bases). Germline CDR1 and CDR2: WNHNN and SYGVQD (reference sequence). The CDR3 contains 14 residues. The V end was cut by 3 bases, the J end by 5 bases, with 14 bases between.

This clone was counted a single time. The chain links TRBV29-1 to TRBJ2-7, with TRBD2 identical over 9 bases. Germline CDR1 reads SQVTM; CDR2 reads ANQGSEA. CDR3 length: 14 residues. The junction had 8 bases not matched to a gene; V was cut back by 6 bases and J by 2 bases. The CDR3: CSVELAGQTYEQYF. For the CDR3, the DNA is TGCAGCGTGGAACTAGCGGGTCAAACCTACGAGCAGTACTTC.

The chain carries TRBV4-1 and TRBJ1-2; 8 bases are shared with TRBD1. Trimming took 1 base from V and 7 from J; bases not matched to a gene: 8. From germline, CDR1 is MGHRA and CDR2 YSYEKL. The length of the CDR3 is 15 residues. CDR3 in amino acids: CASSQVETGVGGYTF. In DNA form, the CDR3 reads TGCGCCAGCAGCCAAGTGGAGACAGGGGTGGGTGGCTACACCTTC.

This rearrangement joins TRBV4-3 to TRBJ2-7, with TRBD1 matching 7 bases. The CDR3 is 14 residues long. Germline assignment: CDR1 LGHNA and CDR2 YSLEER. Germline trimming cut 4 bases from V and 2 bases from J; bases unmatched to any gene: 5. The CDR3: CASSRSGQAYEQYF. The DNA for the CDR3 is TGCGCCAGCAGCCGATCAGGACAGGCCTACGAGCAGTACTTC.

CDR3 amino acids: CASSPQTGRTEKLFF. DNA for the CDR3: TGTGCCAGCAGCCCCCAGACAGGGCGGACTGAAAAACTGTTTTTT. The gene calls are TRBV7-2 and TRBJ1-4; 7 nucleotides line up with TRBD1. This CDR3 region has 15 residues. The trim removed 5 bases at V and 7 bases at J, leaving 10 bases unmatched. In germline, CDR1 is SGHTA, CDR2 FQGNSA.

The chain has TRBV5-4 and TRBJ1-1; 7 bases are a match to TRBD1. Trimming at V came to 4 bases and at J to 1 base, leaving 4 bases not matched to a gene. CDR3 size: 14 residues. The V gene's germline CDR1 is SGHNT and CDR2 YYREEE (reference sequence). The CDR3 loop is CASSPGGGNTEAFF. The CDR3, as DNA: TGTGCCAGCAGCCCAGGGGGAGGGAACACTGAAGCTTTCTTT.

The CDR3, as DNA: TGCGCCAGCAGCTTGTCGACAGGGTTAACAAAAGATACGCAGTATTTT. Amino acid sequence: CASSLSTGLTKDTQYF. The genes are TRBV5-1 and TRBJ2-3; TRBD1 aligns across 7 bases. The CDR3 is 16 residues long. The V gene end was trimmed by 1 base and the J gene end by 5 bases; junction bases not matched to a gene: 10. Germline CDR1 SGHRS, CDR2 YFSETQ.

The J gene is TRBJ2-7, the V gene TRBV7-9; D is unresolved. CDR3 length: 14 amino acids. V lost 5 bases and J lost 2, with 13 bases in between. Germline-derived CDR1 and CDR2 are SEHNR and FQNEAQ (reference sequence). DNA of the CDR3: TGTGCCAGCAGCCCTAAGACACTCGCCTACGAGCAGTACTTC. This sequence encodes CASSPKTLAYEQYF. The entire variable domain, with the rest obtained from reference TRBV7-9 and TRBJ2-7, is as follows: DTGVSQNPRHKITKRGQNVTFRCDPISEHNRLYWYRQTLGQGPEFLTYFQNEAQLEKSRLLSDRFSAERPKGSFSTLEIQRTEQGDSAMYLCASSPKTLAYEQYFGPGTRLTVT.

This chain connects TRBV15 to TRBJ2-7, with D perhaps matching TRBD2 (5 bases). The ends were cut back, 3 bases at V and 1 base at J, with 10 bases in the middle. The length of the CDR3 is 14 residues. The germline CDR1 and CDR2 sequences are LNHNV and YYDKDF (reference sequence). DNA for the CDR3: TGTGCCACCAGCAGGGACCGGGAATCCTACGAGCAGTACTTC. It codes for CATSRDRESYEQYF.

This clone was detected only a few times. This chain uses TRBV6-1 with TRBJ2-7; TRBD2 matches 8 bases. V was pared by 4 bases and J by 0 bases, with 5 bases of the junction left unmatched. Germline assignment: CDR1 MNHNS and CDR2 SASEGT. The length of the CDR3 is 15 residues. The CDR3 nucleotides read TGTGCCAGCAGTGTCAGCGGGGGCGCCTCCTACGAGCAGTACTTC. It specifies CASSVSGGASYEQYF.

The genes are TRBV14 and TRBJ2-5, with D maybe TRBD2 (5 bases). Judging by the DNA end, TRBJ2-7 fits better; the J call may be wrong. CDR3 size: 16 residues. Per the germline V gene, CDR1 is SGHDN and CDR2 is FVKESK. CDR3 loop: CASSQDSRLAGVEQYF. The CDR3 DNA reads as TGTGCCAGCAGCCAAGATTCTCGGCTAGCCGGGGTCGAGCAGTACTTC.

The rearrangement uses TRBV4-3 and TRBJ2-7, with 7 positions matching TRBD2. Germline CDR1 LGHNA, CDR2 YSLEER. V was clipped by 2 bases and J by 1 base; unmatched bases: 2. The CDR3 loop spans 14 amino acids. Written as DNA, the CDR3 is TGCGCCAGCAGCCAACGGGGGGTTTCCTACGAGCAGTACTTC. Translating it yields CASSQRGVSYEQYF.

This chain connects TRBV5-8 to TRBJ1-1; TRBD1 might be the D (6 bases). V was cut by 7 bases and J by 4 bases, with 17 bases left in between. The V gene's germline CDR1 is SGHTS and CDR2 YDEGEE. CDR3 length equals 14 residues. The CDR3 is CASGQGGFRTEAFF. The CDR3 coding sequence is TGTGCCAGCGGCCAAGGGGGATTTCGCACTGAAGCTTTCTTT.